Shown below are 16 T cell receptor beta chains from a single sample sequenced in a study of OX40 agonist ivuxolimab in advanced cancers. Sequencing used immunoSEQ multiplex PCR; TCRdb keeps in-frame clones, though not all of them. The sample has 65,000 to 100,000 clones, about 90% seen once. The sequences come from CD4+ or CD8+ T cells sorted from blood, collected in a trial of the OX40 agonist ivuxolimab. The receptors here all came from an adult with an advanced solid tumor such as melanoma, head and neck, liver or kidney cancer.

The rearrangement joins TRBV18 to TRBJ1-4; the D is unclear. The CDR3 is 15 amino acids. Germline values: CDR1 KGHSH, CDR2 LQKENI. V was pared by 2 bases and J by 6 bases, with 13 bases between. CDR3: CASSPIPGDYEKLFF. As DNA, the CDR3 is TGTGCCAGCTCACCAATCCCGGGAGATTATGAAAAACTGTTTTTT.

The rearrangement joins TRBV28 to TRBJ2-3; TRBD1 matches 9 bases. The junction had 8 bases not matched to a gene; V was cut back by 6 bases and J by 1 base. In germline, CDR1 is MDHEN, CDR2 SYDVKM. CDR3 length equals 16 residues. CDR3 in amino acids: CASSKDRGEGTDTQYF. CDR3 coding DNA: TGTGCCAGCAGCAAGGACAGGGGAGAGGGCACAGATACGCAGTATTTT.

The chain combines TRBV5-1 with TRBJ2-3, with D tentatively TRBD2 (5 bases). From germline, CDR1 is SGHRS and CDR2 YFSETQ. The CDR3 length is 14 residues. V shed 3 bases and J shed 2 bases, with 10 bases lying between them. The CDR3 reads CASSWEKPTDTQYF. DNA of the CDR3: TGCGCCAGCAGCTGGGAGAAACCCACAGATACGCAGTATTTT.

The rearrangement uses TRBV6-1 and TRBJ2-1, with 7 positions matching TRBD1. V was pared by 4 bases and J by 9 bases, with 6 bases of the junction left unmatched. The CDR3 has 13 residues. Germline-derived CDR1 and CDR2 are MNHNS and SASEGT. The CDR3 coding sequence is TGTGCCAGCAGTGGGCAGACAGGGACTGAGCAGTTCTTC. Protein: CASSGQTGTEQFF.

The V call is TRBV20-1, the J call TRBJ1-2; no firm D call. Germline CDR1 reads DFQATT; CDR2 reads SNEGSKA (reference sequence). CDR3 length equals 11 residues. V was cut by 3 bases and J by 3 bases, with 5 bases left in between. CDR3 protein: CSASLHYGYTF. CDR3 nucleotides: TGCAGTGCTAGCTTGCACTATGGCTACACCTTC.

This chain uses TRBV7-9 with TRBJ1-3; D might be TRBD1 (6 bases). Germline V lookup: CDR1 SEHNR, CDR2 FQNEAQ (reference sequence). The CDR3 length is 16 residues. V gave up 5 bases and J gave up 0 bases, with 14 bases separating them. The CDR3 region has the DNA TGTGCCAGCAGCCCGGACTGGACAGACTCTGGAAACACCATATATTTT. Protein product: CASSPDWTDSGNTIYF.

The genes are TRBV7-9 and TRBJ2-4, with D maybe TRBD2 (6 bases). The CDR3 totals 17 residues. In germline, CDR1 is SEHNR, CDR2 FQNEAQ (reference sequence). With 1 base removed from V and 3 bases from J, the gap between germline ends came to 16 bases. CDR3 protein: CASSLGDWKKDKNIQYF. CDR3 in DNA: TGTGCCAGCAGCTTAGGGGACTGGAAGAAGGACAAAAACATTCAGTACTTC. The complete variable domain, with remaining parts taken from reference TRBV7-9 and TRBJ2-4, reads DTGVSQNPRHKITKRGQNVTFRCDPISEHNRLYWYRQTLGQGPEFLTYFQNEAQLEKSRLLSDRFSAERPKGSFSTLEIQRTEQGDSAMYLCASSLGDWKKDKNIQYFGAGTRLSVL.

This rearrangement joins TRBV5-5 to TRBJ1-5; D remains ambiguous. The CDR3 is 15 residues long. Germline V gives CDR1 SGHKS, CDR2 YYEKEE (reference sequence). Trimming took 0 bases from V and 15 from J, leaving 22 bases between them. DNA for the CDR3: TGTGCCAGCAGCTTGGAAGACGTGCTAGGCAACTCCGCGCATTTT. Residues: CASSLEDVLGNSAHF. The full variable domain, rest sourced from reference TRBV5-5 and TRBJ1-5, is DAGVTQSPTHLIKTRGQQVTLRCSPISGHKSVSWYQQVLGQGPQFIFQYYEKEERGRGNFPDRFSARQFPNYSSELNVNALLLGDSALYLCASSLEDVLGNSAHFGDGTRLSIL.

CDR3 protein: CASSQGGQGTYEQYF. CDR3 in DNA: TGTGCCAGCAGCCAGGGGGGACAGGGTACCTACGAGCAGTACTTC. The chain employs TRBV14 and TRBJ2-7; 9 bases line up with TRBD1. This CDR3 region has 15 residues. Germline CDR1 reads SGHDN; CDR2 reads FVKESK. V gave up 3 bases and J gave up 2 bases; unmatched junction bases: 5.

The gene calls are TRBV19 and TRBJ2-3; D not certain. Germline V gene data show CDR1 as LNHDA and CDR2 as SQIVND (reference sequence). The CDR3 contains 11 residues. Trimming took 5 bases from V and 5 from J, leaving 5 bases between them. This CDR3 is CASSYGDTQYF. CDR3 sequence (DNA): TGTGCCAGTAGTTACGGAGATACGCAGTATTTT.

The chain is built from TRBV10-3 and TRBJ2-3; no reliable D call. V was shortened by 3 bases and J by 0 bases, with 7 bases between the two germline ends. The CDR3 runs to 14 residues. CDR1 is ENHRY and CDR2 is SYGVKD in the germline V gene. In DNA form, the CDR3 reads TGTGCCATCAGTGACGAGCGTAGCACAGATACGCAGTATTTT. Amino acids: CAISDERSTDTQYF.

This clone was picked up one time. The chain joins TRBV6-6 to TRBJ1-1; D ambiguous. The CDR3 extends over 13 amino acids. V lost 7 bases to trimming and J lost 0 bases, with 9 bases between them. The V gene's germline CDR1 is MNHNY and CDR2 SVGAGI (reference sequence). Written as DNA, the CDR3 is TGTGCCAGCAACAGACTTATGAACACTGAAGCTTTCTTT. Translated: CASNRLMNTEAFF.

J is TRBJ2-3 and V is TRBV7-9, with 9 positions matching TRBD2. Losses at the gene ends were 1 base for V and 1 base for J; bases not matched to a gene: 0. In germline, CDR1 is SEHNR, CDR2 FQNEAQ (reference sequence). This CDR3 has 15 residues. CDR3 nucleotide sequence: TGTGCCAGCAGCTTAGGGACTAGCGGCACAGATACGCAGTATTTT. As protein: CASSLGTSGTDTQYF.

J is TRBJ1-2 and V is TRBV28; tentative D call: TRBD1 (5 bases). The CDR3 contains 15 residues. V lost 5 bases to trimming and J lost 2 bases, with 15 bases between them. Germline CDR1 MDHEN, CDR2 SYDVKM. DNA for the CDR3: TGTGCCAGCAGTCTATTTGGGGACGCGAACTATGGCTACACCTTC. Its protein is CASSLFGDANYGYTF.

The chain uses TRBV6-1 and TRBJ1-4; D gene ambiguous. V was cut by 4 bases and J by 8 bases, with 8 bases left in between. This CDR3 region has 12 residues. Germline CDR1 is MNHNS and CDR2 is SASEGT. The chain's CDR3 is CASSGPGEKLFF. The CDR3 DNA reads as TGTGCCAGCAGTGGGCCGGGCGAAAAACTGTTTTTT.

The CDR3 spells CASSQGQGFYNSPLHF. As DNA, the CDR3 is TGTGCCAGCAGCCAAGGACAGGGTTTCTATAATTCACCCCTCCACTTT. The chain joins TRBV7-9 to TRBJ1-6, with TRBD1 identical over 8 bases. The CDR3 consists of 16 residues. Trimming took 5 bases from V and 3 from J; bases not matched to a gene: 6. Germline V gene lookup returns CDR1 SEHNR and CDR2 FQNEAQ (reference sequence).